The T cell receptor (beta chain) described here comes from a study of long-term antiretroviral therapy in people with HIV. CDR1 is SGHNT, CDR2 YYREEE, per germline (reference sequence). This CDR3 comprises 13 residues. V was shortened by 4 bases and J by 11 bases, with 13 bases between the two germline ends. Comments on this clone: The antigen remains unidentified.

Study-level points and caveats: All time points showed a repertoire dominated by clones expanded before ART. Even long-term ART left TRB diversity below transplant donor controls, despite gains. In HIV, the repertoires covered a tighter span of CDR3 lengths than in controls.

Donors needed at least one pre-ART PBMC sample plus at least two post-ART samples. Researchers report immunoSEQ v3.0 was run at survey level. The table came from immunoSEQ multiplex PCR; TCRdb's copy has only in-frame clones and leaves some out. Of about 25,000 clones listed, about 86% are singletons. Here the sequenced sample was unsorted PBMCs, taken 1.2 years after starting antiretroviral therapy. The V gene is TRBV5-4, the J gene TRBJ1-6, with D unresolved. The sequence derives from a man over 45 with HIV. The CDR3 sequence: CASSPGLPTPLHF. The CDR3 region has the DNA TGTGCCAGCAGCCCCGGGCTCCCCACACCCCTCCACTTT. The full variable domain, in which reference TRBV5-4 and TRBJ1-6 provide the parts outside the CDR3, is ETGVTQSPTHLIKTRGQQVTLRCSSQSGHNTVSWYQQALGQGPQFIFQYYREEENGRGNFPPRFSGLQFPNYSSELNVNALELDDSALYLCASSPGLPTPLHFGNGTRLTVT.